These 25 T cell receptor beta chains were all obtained from the same sample, sequenced in a study of CD8+ T cells in alopecia areata. In each case, RNA was isolated and then reverse transcribed into cDNA as the sequencing template. Sequenced by immunoSEQ multiplex PCR; TCRdb stores in-frame clones only, minus some. This sample yields 110,000 to 150,000 clones, of which about three fifths are seen a single time; roughly 6.5% belongs to the top ten. This sample comprised CD4+ T cells sorted from blood, obtained at week 0. Every receptor here comes from a human donor with alopecia areata.

This chain uses TRBV30 with TRBJ2-3; unclear D gene. Germline V lookup: CDR1 GTSNPN, CDR2 SVGIG (reference sequence). Trimming removed 3 bases at V and 0 bases at J, with 10 bases between. There are 14 residues in the CDR3. The CDR3 is CAWRGLQSTDTQYF. The CDR3 DNA reads as TGTGCCTGGAGGGGCCTGCAGAGCACAGATACGCAGTATTTT. The whole variable domain, remainder taken from reference TRBV30 and TRBJ2-3, is SQTIHQWPATLVQPVGSPLSLECTVEGTSNPNLYWYRQAAGRGLQLLFYSVGIGQISSEVPQNLSASRPQDRQFILSSKKLLLSDSGFYLCAWRGLQSTDTQYFGPGTRLTVL.

This clone was seen only once. The rearrangement joins TRBV5-4 to TRBJ1-2; 12 positions agree with TRBD1. V was clipped by 3 bases and J by 6 bases; unmatched bases: 6. Germline values: CDR1 SGHNT, CDR2 YYREEE (reference sequence). The CDR3 has 15 amino acids. The CDR3 sequence is CASSSKGQGAHGYTF. CDR3 sequence (DNA): TGTGCCAGCAGCTCCAAGGGACAGGGGGCTCATGGCTACACCTTC.

The J gene is TRBJ1-1, the V gene TRBV14; a possible D gene is TRBD1 (5 bases). The CDR3 has 14 residues. Germline-derived CDR1 and CDR2 are SGHDN and FVKESK. Between the trimmed V and J ends, which lost 0 bases and 6 bases, there was a span of 11 bases. The CDR3 is CASSQEPKGAEAFF. The CDR3 DNA sequence: TGTGCCAGCAGCCAAGAGCCGAAAGGGGCTGAAGCTTTCTTT.

The genes are TRBV2 and TRBJ2-5; TRBD1 might be the D (6 bases). Trimming cost V 3 bases and J 2 bases, with 16 bases left between them. Germline CDR1 is SNHLY and CDR2 is FYNNEI. This CDR3 has 16 amino acids. In DNA, the CDR3 is TGTGCCAGCAGTGACCTAGGGACCGGGACACAAGAGACCCAGTACTTC. Amino acids: CASSDLGTGTQETQYF. Full variable domain (rest looked up from reference TRBV2 and TRBJ2-5): EPEVTQTPSHQVTQMGQEVILRCVPISNHLYFYWYRQILGQKVEFLVSFYNNEISEKSEIFDDQFSVERPDGSNFTLKIRSTKLEDSAMYFCASSDLGTGTQETQYFGPGTRLLVL.

The CDR3 coding sequence is TGTGCCAGCAGCCCTAGACAGGGTCGTAGCTCAGGAAATGAGCAGTTCTTC. It is translated as CASSPRQGRSSGNEQFF. The chain joins TRBV7-3 to TRBJ2-1; TRBD1 matches 7 bases. The CDR3 sequence is 17 residues long. The trim removed 5 bases at V and 7 bases at J, leaving 17 bases unmatched. Germline V lookup: CDR1 SGHTA, CDR2 FQGTGA. The whole variable domain, filled in from reference TRBV7-3 and TRBJ2-1, reads GAGVSQTPSNKVTEKGKYVELRCDPISGHTALYWYRQSLGQGPEFLIYFQGTGAADDSGLPNDRFFAVRPEGSVSTLKIQRTERGDSAVYLCASSPRQGRSSGNEQFFGPGTRLTVL.

The CDR3 bases are TGTGCCAGCAGCTTAGGAGCGGGGGTTGTAGGCGGAGAGACCCAGTACTTC. Its protein product is CASSLGAGVVGGETQYF. V usage is TRBV7-9 and J usage is TRBJ2-5; 8 bases agree with TRBD2. The ends lost 1 base at V and 4 bases at J; junction bases unmatched: 11. The CDR3 runs to 17 residues. Germline-derived CDR1 and CDR2 are SEHNR and FQNEAQ (reference sequence).

J is TRBJ1-4 and V is TRBV19; no definite D call. V was clipped by 7 bases and J by 0 bases, with 9 bases between them. This CDR3 is built from 14 residues. Germline assignment: CDR1 LNHDA and CDR2 SQIVND (reference sequence). CDR3 protein: CASNSVSTNEKLFF. CDR3 sequence (DNA): TGTGCCAGTAATAGTGTATCAACTAATGAAAAACTGTTTTTT.

The chain links TRBV2 to TRBJ1-5, with D perhaps matching TRBD1 (6 bases). With 5 bases removed from V and 4 bases from J, the gap between germline ends came to 12 bases. The CDR3 extends over 14 amino acids. Looked up from germline, CDR1 is SNHLY and CDR2 is FYNNEI. The CDR3 nucleotides are TGTGCCAGCAGTTCCGGGACACCTAATCAGCCCCAGCATTTT. As protein: CASSSGTPNQPQHF.

The rearrangement uses TRBV25-1 and TRBJ1-5; no firm D call. Germline lookup yields CDR1 MGHDK and CDR2 SYGVNS. The CDR3 totals 11 residues. With 6 bases removed from V and 4 bases from J, the gap between germline ends came to 4 bases. For the CDR3, the DNA is TGTGCCAGCAGACCTAATCAGCCCCAGCATTTT. Encoded protein: CASRPNQPQHF. Full variable domain (outside the CDR3, taken from reference TRBV25-1 and TRBJ1-5): EADIYQTPRYLVIGTGKKITLECSQTMGHDKMYWYQQDPGMELHLIHYSYGVNSTEKGDLSSESTVSRIRTEHFPLTLESARPSHTSQYLCASRPNQPQHFGDGTRLSIL.

This clone has a handful of counts. The V gene is TRBV11-3, the J gene TRBJ2-1; no reliable D call. In germline, CDR1 is SGHNT, CDR2 YENEEA. The V gene lost 0 bases and the J gene lost 10 bases, with 13 bases spanning the gap. The CDR3 is made up of 14 amino acids. In DNA, the CDR3 is TGTGCCAGCAGCTTAGATGGGTCCGGCCTGGAGCAGTTCTTC. Translated: CASSLDGSGLEQFF.

This clone showed up just a few times. The gene calls are TRBV7-9 and TRBJ1-2; D not certain. The V and J ends lost 5 bases and 1 base respectively, with 14 bases between them. Per the germline V gene, CDR1 is SEHNR and CDR2 is FQNEAQ (reference sequence). The CDR3 contains 15 residues. The CDR3 region is CASSPTARGNYGYTF. The DNA for the CDR3 is TGTGCCAGCAGCCCAACAGCACGGGGTAACTATGGCTACACCTTC.

The J gene is TRBJ1-1, the V gene TRBV7-9; possible D gene TRBD1, 5 bases. The CDR3 is 14 residues long. Germline V gene sequence: CDR1 SEHNR, CDR2 FQNEAQ (reference sequence). V lost 6 bases and J lost 4, with 15 bases in between. The CDR3: CASSSQGWATEAFF. Here the CDR3 DNA reads TGTGCCAGCAGTAGTCAGGGATGGGCCACTGAAGCTTTCTTT.

This chain joins TRBV27 and TRBJ2-5; possible D gene TRBD2, 5 bases. Germline CDR1 reads MNHEY; CDR2 reads SMNVEV (reference sequence). Between the trimmed V and J ends, which lost 3 bases and 11 bases, there was a span of 10 bases. This CDR3 has 11 residues. The CDR3 reads CASSFGRAQYF. As DNA, the CDR3 is TGTGCCAGCAGTTTTGGGCGGGCGCAGTACTTC.

Of note for this clone: A read error may account for a junction end that differs from germline. This chain uses TRBV29-1 with TRBJ1-1, with a weak D call TRBD1 (6 bases). The germline CDR1 and CDR2 sequences are SQVTM and ANQGSEA. CDR3 size: 12 residues. The CDR3 region is CSIEGGGTEAFF. CDR3 bases: TGCAGCATTGAGGGGGGCGGGACTGAAGCTTTCTTT.

To note about this clone: The sample holds other DNA sequences that translate to the same CDR3. The chain recombines TRBV30 with TRBJ1-2; perhaps TRBD1 as D (5 bases). CDR3 length: 13 amino acids. V shed 0 bases and J shed 6 bases, with 11 bases lying between them. Germline V CDR1 and CDR2: GTSNPN, SVGIG (reference sequence). The CDR3 here is CAWSVSGDNGYTF. The CDR3 DNA follows: TGTGCCTGGAGTGTATCGGGGGATAATGGCTACACCTTC. Variable domain in full (rest from reference TRBV30 and TRBJ1-2): SQTIHQWPATLVQPVGSPLSLECTVEGTSNPNLYWYRQAAGRGLQLLFYSVGIGQISSEVPQNLSASRPQDRQFILSSKKLLLSDSGFYLCAWSVSGDNGYTFGSGTRLTVV.

The V gene is TRBV19, the J gene TRBJ1-2, with unresolved D. The CDR3 consists of 11 residues. Per the germline V gene, CDR1 is LNHDA and CDR2 is SQIVND (reference sequence). The V end was cut by 6 bases, the J end by 2 bases, with 4 bases between. This CDR3 reads CASRENYGYTF. In nucleotides, the CDR3 is TGTGCCAGTAGGGAAAACTATGGCTACACCTTC.

There are a few counts of this clone. The chain couples TRBV5-1 to TRBJ2-5; D is uncertain. Trimming left V 1 base short and J 2 bases short, with 6 bases between. CDR1 and CDR2 from the germline V gene are SGHRS and YFSETQ. The length of the CDR3 is 13 residues. The CDR3, as DNA: TGCGCCAGCAGCTTGAAGAGTCAAGAGACCCAGTACTTC. Amino acid sequence: CASSLKSQETQYF.

In this sample, this clone turned up a few times. CDR3 sequence reads: CSVERYRGGQRDTQYF. For the CDR3, the DNA is TGCAGCGTTGAAAGGTACAGGGGAGGACAGAGAGATACGCAGTATTTT. The chain carries TRBV29-1 and TRBJ2-3; D perhaps matches TRBD1 (7 bases). V lost 2 bases to trimming and J lost 5 bases, with 20 bases between them. CDR1 is SQVTM, CDR2 ANQGSEA, per germline. The CDR3 sequence is 16 residues long.

The gene calls are TRBV2 and TRBJ2-3; no reliable D call. CDR1 SNHLY and CDR2 FYNNEI come from the germline V gene. This CDR3 is 13 amino acids long. Trimming cost V 7 bases and J 3 bases, with 11 bases left between them. Here the CDR3 DNA reads TGTGCCAGCACGTCTCTTTGGACAGATACGCAGTATTTT. Translation gives CASTSLWTDTQYF.

This chain connects TRBV5-1 to TRBJ2-6, with D hard to call. CDR3 length equals 15 residues. V was clipped by 2 bases and J by 0 bases, with 6 bases between them. The germline V gene has CDR1 SGHRS and CDR2 YFSETQ. The CDR3 nucleotides read TGCGCCAGCAGCTTTCAAGTCTCTGGGGCCAACGTCCTGACTTTC. This encodes CASSFQVSGANVLTF.

This clone appeared once. This sequence joins TRBV30 and TRBJ2-5, with TRBD2 identical over 12 bases. The CDR3 has 15 residues. With 2 bases clipped from V and 3 bases from J, the junction kept 4 bases outside the gene matches. CDR1 and CDR2 (germline): GTSNPN, SVGIG (reference sequence). CDR3 amino acids: CAWSLRLAGEETQYF. CDR3 DNA: TGTGCCTGGAGTCTAAGACTAGCGGGGGAAGAGACCCAGTACTTC.

The J gene is TRBJ1-2, the V gene TRBV29-1; 10 bases agree with TRBD1. Looked up from germline, CDR1 is SQVTM and CDR2 is ANQGSEA. V dropped 5 bases and J dropped 3; count of bases not matched to a gene: 3. This CDR3 spans 13 amino acids. The CDR3 protein is CSVRDRGYYGYTF. CDR3 DNA sequence: TGCAGCGTTCGGGACAGGGGTTACTATGGCTACACCTTC.

This sequence joins TRBV27 and TRBJ1-1; D is possibly TRBD1 (6 bases). This CDR3 region has 14 residues. Trimming removed 6 bases from V and 5 bases from J, with 16 bases in between. CDR1 MNHEY and CDR2 SMNVEV come from the germline V gene (reference sequence). The CDR3 region has the DNA TGTGCCAGCAGATCTTGGGGGGGCCAAACTGAAGCTTTCTTT. This encodes CASRSWGGQTEAFF.

V and J are TRBV11-2 and TRBJ2-7, with D maybe TRBD1 (6 bases). Trimming left V 6 bases short and J 6 bases short, with 18 bases between. This CDR3 has 14 amino acids. Germline CDR1 and CDR2: SGHAT and FQNNGV. For the CDR3, the DNA is TGTGCCAGCAGTCTAGGACAATCCAGGGGCGAGCAGTACTTC. It specifies CASSLGQSRGEQYF.

V gene TRBV6-5 combines with J gene TRBJ1-1; perhaps TRBD1 as D (5 bases). The CDR3 consists of 13 residues. V dropped 5 bases and J dropped 1 base, with 8 bases sitting between them. Germline-derived CDR1 and CDR2 are MNHEY and SVGAGI. CDR3 amino acids: CASSMDTNTEAFF. The CDR3 nucleotides are TGTGCCAGCAGTATGGACACGAACACTGAAGCTTTCTTT.